One sample yielded the 10 T cell receptor beta chains listed below, sequenced in a study of blood T cell repertoires in COVID-19. Assay: immunoSEQ multiplex PCR; the TCRdb copy retains only in-frame clones and omits some. The sample carries over 40,000 clones, under 95% recorded once. Sequenced input: peripheral blood. Receptor source: a man aged 70 or older with active COVID-19.

This clone came up a few times. This chain connects TRBV5-1 to TRBJ2-7, with TRBD1 as a possible D gene (6 bases). CDR1 is SGHRS and CDR2 is YFSETQ in the germline V gene. This CDR3 contains 14 residues. V was clipped by 0 bases and J by 3 bases, with 10 bases between them. The CDR3 here is CASSLGQELYEQYF. In nucleotides, the CDR3 is TGCGCCAGCAGCTTGGGACAGGAGCTCTACGAGCAGTACTTC. Using reference TRBV5-1 and TRBJ2-7 for the parts outside the CDR3, the full variable domain is KAGVTQTPRYLIKTRGQQVTLSCSPISGHRSVSWYQQTPGQGLQFLFEYFSETQRNKGNFPGRFSGRQFSNSRSEMNVSTLELGDSALYLCASSLGQELYEQYFGPGTRLTVT.

The DNA for the CDR3 is TGCGCCAGCAGCAGAACGGGAAGCTCCTACAATGAGCAGTTCTTC. Translation gives CASSRTGSSYNEQFF. The rearrangement uses TRBV4-3 and TRBJ2-1; possibly TRBD2 for D (5 bases). Germline loops: CDR1 LGHNA, CDR2 YSLEER. V lost 5 bases and J lost 0, with 11 bases in between. The CDR3 runs 15 residues.

The chain joins TRBV19 to TRBJ1-6; maybe TRBD1 (6 bases). The V gene lost 4 bases and the J gene lost 7 bases, with 8 bases spanning the gap. CDR3 length: 13 residues. In germline, CDR1 is LNHDA, CDR2 SQIVND (reference sequence). The CDR3 DNA is TGTGCCAGTAGTAGACAGGAAAATTCACCCCTCCACTTT. Translated, it gives CASSRQENSPLHF. The whole variable domain, remainder taken from reference TRBV19 and TRBJ1-6, is DGGITQSPKYLFRKEGQNVTLSCEQNLNHDAMYWYRQDPGQGLRLIYYSQIVNDFQKGDIAEGYSVSREKKESFPLTVTSAQKNPTAFYLCASSRQENSPLHFGNGTRLTVT.

The chain carries TRBV4-1 and TRBJ2-5, with 10 bases aligning to TRBD2. V lost 2 bases and J lost 4; bases outside the gene matches: 10. This CDR3 comprises 17 residues. CDR1 is MGHRA, CDR2 YSYEKL, per germline. The CDR3 spells CASSQYLSGGSGETQYF. The CDR3 DNA is TGCGCCAGCAGCCAATATCTTAGCGGGGGGTCTGGAGAGACCCAGTACTTC.

The chain has TRBV7-9 and TRBJ2-3; TRBD1 matches 7 bases. Germline-derived CDR1 and CDR2 are SEHNR and FQNEAQ (reference sequence). This CDR3 is built from 14 residues. Trimming took 5 bases from V and 3 from J; bases not matched to a gene: 5. In DNA form, the CDR3 reads TGTGCCAGCAGCGCCAGACAGGGTACAGATACGCAGTATTTT. It translates to CASSARQGTDTQYF.

This clone was counted a few times. The chain uses TRBV3-1 (or the pseudogene TRBV3-2) and TRBJ1-1; D ambiguous. The germline CDR1 and CDR2 sequences are LGHDT and YNNKEL (reference sequence). V was trimmed by 0 bases and J by 7 bases, leaving 6 bases between them. This CDR3 spans 12 amino acids. CDR3 amino acids: CASSQEAGEAFF. In DNA form, the CDR3 reads TGTGCCAGCAGCCAAGAGGCTGGTGAAGCTTTCTTT.

This rearrangement joins TRBV19 to TRBJ2-1, with D tentatively TRBD1 (5 bases). Per germline, CDR1 LNHDA and CDR2 SQIVND (reference sequence). The ends were cut back, 0 bases at V and 7 bases at J, with 13 bases in the middle. This CDR3 comprises 15 residues. In DNA form, the CDR3 reads TGTGCCAGTAGTATAGAAGCGACAGAGTGGAATGAGCAGTTCTTC. The encoded protein is CASSIEATEWNEQFF.

The rearrangement uses TRBV7-2 and TRBJ2-3; D is possibly TRBD2 (6 bases). Trimming took 5 bases from V and 3 from J, leaving 15 bases between them. Looked up from germline, CDR1 is SGHTA and CDR2 is FQGNSA. The CDR3 is made up of 15 amino acids. CDR3 bases: TGTGCCAGCAGCGCGGCCGGGACTCGGACAGATACGCAGTATTTT. It encodes CASSAAGTRTDTQYF.

V is TRBV5-4 and J is TRBJ2-7; 9 nucleotides line up with TRBD2. The V gene's germline CDR1 is SGHNT and CDR2 YYREEE (reference sequence). The CDR3 is 15 residues long. Unmatched junction bases numbered 7, after V lost 2 bases and J lost 4 bases. CDR3 DNA sequence: TGTGCCAGCAGCTTTGGCGGGGGGGCCGCGTACGAGCAGTACTTC. The encoded protein is CASSFGGGAAYEQYF. Based on the CDR3 plus reference TRBV5-4 and TRBJ2-7, the full variable domain is ETGVTQSPTHLIKTRGQQVTLRCSSQSGHNTVSWYQQALGQGPQFIFQYYREEENGRGNFPPRFSGLQFPNYSSELNVNALELDDSALYLCASSFGGGAAYEQYFGPGTRLTVT.

The chain carries TRBV7-8 and TRBJ1-1, with TRBD1 matching 9 bases. In germline, CDR1 is SGHVS, CDR2 FQNEAQ. J lost 5 bases, V lost 3 bases, and 10 bases had no gene match. This CDR3 is built from 16 residues. This CDR3 is CASSFTGGARGTEAFF. The CDR3 DNA is TGTGCCAGCAGCTTTACAGGGGGCGCCCGAGGGACTGAAGCTTTCTTT.